Sequencing of this T cell receptor beta chain was carried out in a study of cytomegalovirus exposure and HLA in healthy donors. The germline V and J ends were trimmed by 5 bases and 9 bases, with 17 bases remaining between them. The V gene's germline CDR1 is MDHEN and CDR2 SYDVKM. This CDR3 is built from 14 residues. This PCR relied on a set of 60 Vbeta primers and 13 Jbeta primers. Authors' processing steps: There were tens of millions of unique TCR beta chains by a later count, and around 10 million of them were shared. Profiling relied on immunoSEQ multiplex PCR, and the TCRdb table lists in-frame clones only, not all of them. V, J and clone size reflect that table, while D and trimming were determined from the DNA. The sample comprises fewer than 150,000 clones, over 60% of which are singletons, and about 3.4% rests with the top ten.

The TCR comes from a man in his forties in good health and CMV-seronegative. Sequencing was done on a sample of PBMCs. This chain connects TRBV28 to TRBJ2-4, with D maybe TRBD1 (5 bases). CDR3 region: CASSPPHRLGIQYF. The CDR3 DNA sequence: TGTGCCAGCAGTCCTCCTCACAGGTTGGGCATTCAGTACTTC.